This TCR beta chain was sequenced for a study of beta chain features in type 1 diabetes. Study results and limitations: Type 1 diabetes patients had moderately but significantly shorter TCRB CDR3s in all four CD4+ subsets.

As concerns this clone: Antigen: not known.

It was via CD45RO/CCR7/CD25/CD127/CD95/CD27 that CD4+ naive, central memory, regulatory and stem cell-like memory cells were sorted. Per germline, CDR1 SGHTA and CDR2 FQGTGA. The CDR3 runs 16 residues. After removal of 4 bases from V and 4 bases from J, the junction contained 6 bases not matched to a gene. Reverse transcription of all isolated RNA meant that expressed TCRB transcripts were sequenced. Clones were sequenced by immunoSEQ multiplex PCR, and TCRdb holds only the in-frame ones, with some missing. The sample has approximately 330,000 clones, around 10% seen once; the top ten hold more than 0.015%.

V usage is TRBV7-3 and J usage is TRBJ2-2; 10 nucleotides match TRBD2. This TCR was recovered from a woman younger than 45 in good health. The sequencing input was naive CD4+ T cells from blood. The CDR3 spells CASSSLAGASTGELFF. CDR3 coding DNA: TGTGCCAGCAGCTCTCTAGCGGGAGCTTCCACCGGGGAGCTGTTTTTT.